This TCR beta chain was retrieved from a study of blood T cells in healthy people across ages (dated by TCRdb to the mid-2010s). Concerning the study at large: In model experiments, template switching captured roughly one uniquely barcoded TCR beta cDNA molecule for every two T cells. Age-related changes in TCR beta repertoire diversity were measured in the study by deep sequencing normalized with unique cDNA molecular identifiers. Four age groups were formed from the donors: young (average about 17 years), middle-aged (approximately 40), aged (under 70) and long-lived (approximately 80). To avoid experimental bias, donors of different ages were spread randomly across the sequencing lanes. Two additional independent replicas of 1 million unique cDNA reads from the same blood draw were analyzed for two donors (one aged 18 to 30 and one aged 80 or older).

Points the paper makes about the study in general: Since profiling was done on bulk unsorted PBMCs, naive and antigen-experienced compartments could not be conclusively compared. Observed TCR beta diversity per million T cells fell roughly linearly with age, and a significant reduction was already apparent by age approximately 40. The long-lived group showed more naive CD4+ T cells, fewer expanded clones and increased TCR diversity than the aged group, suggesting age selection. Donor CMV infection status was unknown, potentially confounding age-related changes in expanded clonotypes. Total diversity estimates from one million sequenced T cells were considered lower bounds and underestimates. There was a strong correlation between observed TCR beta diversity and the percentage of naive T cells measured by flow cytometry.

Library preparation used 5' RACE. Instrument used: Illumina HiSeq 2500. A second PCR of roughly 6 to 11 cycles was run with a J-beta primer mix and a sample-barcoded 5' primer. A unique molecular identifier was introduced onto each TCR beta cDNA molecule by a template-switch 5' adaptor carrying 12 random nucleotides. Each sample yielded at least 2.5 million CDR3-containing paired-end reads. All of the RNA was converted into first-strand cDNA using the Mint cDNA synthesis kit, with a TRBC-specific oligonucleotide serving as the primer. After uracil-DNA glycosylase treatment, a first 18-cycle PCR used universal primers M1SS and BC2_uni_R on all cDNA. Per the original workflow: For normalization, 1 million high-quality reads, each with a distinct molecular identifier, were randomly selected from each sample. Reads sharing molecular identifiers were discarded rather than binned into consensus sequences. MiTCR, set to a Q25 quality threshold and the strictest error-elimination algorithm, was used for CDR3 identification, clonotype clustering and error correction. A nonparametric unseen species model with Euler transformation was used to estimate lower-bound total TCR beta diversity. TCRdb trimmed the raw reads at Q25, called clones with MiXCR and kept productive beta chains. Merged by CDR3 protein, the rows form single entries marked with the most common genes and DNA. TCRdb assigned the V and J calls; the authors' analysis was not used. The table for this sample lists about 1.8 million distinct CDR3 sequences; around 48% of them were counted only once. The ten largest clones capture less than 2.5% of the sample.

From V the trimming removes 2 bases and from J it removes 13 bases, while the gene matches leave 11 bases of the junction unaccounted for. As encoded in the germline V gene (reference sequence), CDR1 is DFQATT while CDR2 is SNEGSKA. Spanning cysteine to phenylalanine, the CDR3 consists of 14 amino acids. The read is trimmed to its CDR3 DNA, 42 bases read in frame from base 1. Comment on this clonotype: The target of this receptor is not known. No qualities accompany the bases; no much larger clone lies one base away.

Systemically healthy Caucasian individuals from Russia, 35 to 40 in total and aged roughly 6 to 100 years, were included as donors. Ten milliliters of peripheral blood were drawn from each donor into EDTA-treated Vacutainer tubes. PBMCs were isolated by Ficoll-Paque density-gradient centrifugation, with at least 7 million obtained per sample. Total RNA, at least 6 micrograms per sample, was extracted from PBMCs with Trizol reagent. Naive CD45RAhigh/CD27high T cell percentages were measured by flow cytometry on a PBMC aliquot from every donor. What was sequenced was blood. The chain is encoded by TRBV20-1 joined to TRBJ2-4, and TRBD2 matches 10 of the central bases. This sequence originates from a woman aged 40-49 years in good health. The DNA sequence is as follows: TGCAGTGCTAGACGCCTAGCGGGGGTGGGGGAGCAGTACTTC. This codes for CSARRLAGVGEQYF.